The 11 T cell receptor beta chains below all came from one sample that was sequenced in a study of shared clonotypes between healthy human individuals. Generated by immunoSEQ multiplex PCR, the TCRdb table keeps only in-frame clones and is missing some. The table shows about 2.4 million clones, with just over 90% occurring only once. Sequenced: naive CD4+ T cells sorted from blood. This sample's subset: CD45RA+ positively selected. The receptors originated from a man aged 18 to 29 in good health.

This chain joins TRBV6-5 and TRBJ1-2; 9 bases fit TRBD1. The CDR3 extends over 14 amino acids. V dropped 6 bases and J dropped 3; count of bases not matched to a gene: 5. Germline CDR1 and CDR2: MNHEY and SVGAGI. The CDR3 DNA sequence: TGTGCCAGCAGACCCCGGGACAGGGACTATGGCTACACCTTC. Amino acids: CASRPRDRDYGYTF.

The J gene is TRBJ2-5, the V gene TRBV19; TRBD2 is a possible D gene (6 bases). The germline gives CDR1 LNHDA, CDR2 SQIVND (reference sequence). Trimming took off 3 bases at V and 4 bases at J, with 15 bases between the two ends. The CDR3 sequence is 15 residues long. CDR3 sequence reads: CASSISAGLGETQYF. In DNA form, the CDR3 reads TGTGCCAGTAGTATCAGCGCGGGGCTTGGAGAGACCCAGTACTTC.

The chain joins TRBV29-1 to TRBJ2-5; D call uncertain. The germline V gene encodes CDR1 SQVTM and CDR2 ANQGSEA. This CDR3 has 12 residues. The ends were cut back, 5 bases at V and 5 bases at J, with 12 bases in the middle. CDR3 residues: CSVIERFETQYF. The CDR3 nucleotides are TGCAGCGTTATAGAAAGGTTCGAGACCCAGTACTTC.

This clone was seen once. This rearrangement joins TRBV9 to TRBJ1-6; 7 bases are a match to TRBD1. Germline lookup yields CDR1 SGDLS and CDR2 YYNGEE. The CDR3 sequence is 15 residues long. V dropped 4 bases and J dropped 5; count of bases not matched to a gene: 6. CDR3: CASSSGQLNNSPLHF. The CDR3 region has the DNA TGTGCCAGCAGCTCGGGACAGCTGAATAATTCACCCCTCCACTTT.

Details on this clone: The same CDR3 arises from other DNA sequences in this sample as well. The chain carries TRBV2 and TRBJ1-1; TRBD1 aligns across 8 bases. V lost 4 bases and J lost 5; bases outside the gene matches: 3. The CDR3 consists of 13 residues. CDR1 and CDR2 from the germline V gene are SNHLY and FYNNEI. CDR3 sequence: CASSADRVTEAFF. CDR3 coding DNA: TGTGCCAGCAGTGCGGACAGGGTAACTGAAGCTTTCTTT. The variable domain in full, completed from reference TRBV2 and TRBJ1-1, reads EPEVTQTPSHQVTQMGQEVILRCVPISNHLYFYWYRQILGQKVEFLVSFYNNEISEKSEIFDDQFSVERPDGSNFTLKIRSTKLEDSAMYFCASSADRVTEAFFGQGTRLTVV.

The V and J genes are TRBV7-9 and TRBJ2-1; 10 bases fit TRBD1. The V gene's germline CDR1 is SEHNR and CDR2 FQNEAQ (reference sequence). The CDR3 spans 18 residues. The V gene end was trimmed by 3 bases and the J gene end by 7 bases; junction bases not matched to a gene: 15. The CDR3 is CASSFTMGGTGDGNEQFF. DNA for the CDR3: TGTGCCAGCAGCTTCACGATGGGAGGGACAGGGGATGGTAATGAGCAGTTCTTC.

This clone was seen just once. The V and J genes are TRBV11-3 and TRBJ2-1; 13 bases fit TRBD2. With 4 bases clipped from V and 11 bases from J, the junction kept 11 bases outside the gene matches. The germline CDR1 and CDR2 sequences are SGHNT and YENEEA. This CDR3 contains 16 residues. CDR3 sequence: CASSSGAGTSGIQQFF. The CDR3 DNA sequence: TGTGCCAGCAGCTCAGGCGCCGGGACTAGCGGGATTCAGCAGTTCTTC. Supplemented by reference TRBV11-3 and TRBJ2-1, the full variable domain reads EAGVVQSPRYKIIEKKQPVAFWCNPISGHNTLYWYLQNLGQGPELLIRYENEEAVDDSQLPKDRFSAERLKGVDSTLKIQPAELGDSAVYLCASSSGAGTSGIQQFFGPGTRLTVL.

Note on this clone: Other DNA sequences of this sample code for an identical CDR3. The chain employs TRBV10-3 and TRBJ2-7; weak D call: TRBD1 (5 bases). There are 15 residues in the CDR3. CDR1 and CDR2 (germline): ENHRY, SYGVKD. Trimming took off 0 bases at V and 1 base at J, with 10 bases between the two ends. The CDR3 DNA is TGTGCCATCAGTGAGTCCGGTGGGGCTTCCTACGAGCAGTACTTC. It is translated as CAISESGGASYEQYF.

This chain links TRBV4-2 with TRBJ2-5; D may correspond to TRBD1 or TRBD2 (5 bases each). The CDR3 length is 13 residues. The germline V gene encodes CDR1 LGHNA and CDR2 YNFKEQ. Trimming removed 5 bases at V and 1 base at J, with 8 bases between. This chain's CDR3 is CASSGGIQETQYF. Here the CDR3 DNA reads TGTGCCAGCAGCGGGGGAATCCAAGAGACCCAGTACTTC.

The V and J genes are TRBV6-6 and TRBJ1-2, with no clear D. The CDR3 has 14 residues. The V and J ends lost 0 bases and 2 bases respectively, with 7 bases between them. Germline values: CDR1 MNHNY, CDR2 SVGAGI (reference sequence). Here the CDR3 DNA reads TGTGCCAGCAGTTACTCGATCAGGAACTATGGCTACACCTTC. Translating it yields CASSYSIRNYGYTF.

The CDR3 bases are TGTGCCAGCAGTCGGGACATTTGGGAGCTGTTTTTT. Encoded protein: CASSRDIWELFF. The chain joins TRBV2 to TRBJ2-2, with a weak D call TRBD1 (6 bases). Trimming left V 5 bases short and J 9 bases short, with 10 bases between. The CDR3 has 12 residues. Per germline, CDR1 SNHLY and CDR2 FYNNEI.